The T cell receptor beta chain described here comes from a study of T-cell memory formation after mild COVID-19. Overall study context: TCR clusters mostly belonged to single donors. Study findings and constraints: Memory from before infection featured some responding clones, which suggests cross-reactive memory joined.

Per the germline V gene, CDR1 is SGHRS and CDR2 is YFSETQ. The CDR3 is made up of 14 amino acids. Trimming removed 4 bases from V and 3 bases from J; junction bases left unmatched: 5. This clonotype was counted between two and nine times. The antigen is not known. TCR alpha and TCR beta cDNA libraries carrying sample barcodes and UMIs were produced by 5'RACE using constant-segment primers. MiXCR, applied by TCRdb to the 5' RACE reads, yields one record per CDR3 protein. The table records about 350,000 distinct CDR3 sequences, roughly 13% of them present only once. This TCR was recovered from a man aged 18 to 29 who had mild COVID-19 (a few samples of this study predate the infection). Cell type and time point are not known. The rearrangement uses TRBV5-1 and TRBJ2-3, with 7 nucleotides matching TRBD2. The sequencing sample was made of PBMCs or a T cell subset sorted from them (not recorded which). The CDR3 here is CASSDGGGTDTQYF. Here the CDR3 DNA reads TGCGCCAGCAGCGACGGGGGAGGGACAGATACGCAGTATTTT. Looking up the rest from reference TRBV5-1 and TRBJ2-3 gives the full variable domain: KAGVTQTPRYLIKTRGQQVTLSCSPISGHRSVSWYQQTPGQGLQFLFEYFSETQRNKGNFPGRFSGRQFSNSRSEMNVSTLELGDSALYLCASSDGGGTDTQYFGPGTRLTVL.